The next 25 T cell receptor beta chains were all read from a single sample in a study of T cell responses to AZD1222 COVID-19 vaccine. Here immunoSEQ multiplex PCR was the method, and the copy in TCRdb shows in-frame clones only, minus some. The sample includes 95,000 to 110,000 clones, 93% of them seen just once. The specimen comprised peripheral blood, sampled on day 0 of AZD1222 vaccination. The origin of the receptors is an adult in good health.

V is TRBV7-6 and J is TRBJ2-3; D remains ambiguous. The V end was cut by 4 bases, the J end by 2 bases, with 10 bases between. The CDR3 contains 14 residues. Germline CDR1 reads SGHVS; CDR2 reads FNYEAQ. CDR3 loop: CASSSGALTDTQYF. In DNA, the CDR3 is TGTGCCAGCAGCTCAGGAGCTCTCACAGATACGCAGTATTTT.

This clone is a singleton in its sample. V gene TRBV5-6 combines with J gene TRBJ1-6; possibly TRBD1 for D (6 bases). CDR1 and CDR2 (germline): SGHDT, YYEEEE. This CDR3 is built from 14 residues. V was clipped by 3 bases and J by 7 bases, with 11 bases between them. The CDR3 DNA is TGTGCCAGCAGCTCTAGGACAGCAAATTCACCCCTCCACTTT. This translates into CASSSRTANSPLHF.

The chain couples TRBV18 to TRBJ2-1, with TRBD2 identical over 7 bases. CDR1 is KGHSH, CDR2 LQKENI, per germline. With V trimmed by 1 base and J by 9 bases, 9 bases remained unmatched. CDR3 size: 15 residues. CDR3 amino acids: CASSPLRRESVEQFF. In nucleotides, the CDR3 is TGTGCCAGCTCACCACTTCGGCGGGAGTCTGTTGAGCAGTTCTTC.

The chain couples TRBV5-1 to TRBJ1-2; 10 nucleotides align to TRBD1. CDR1 and CDR2 (germline): SGHRS, YFSETQ. This CDR3 is 14 amino acids long. The V and J ends lost 4 bases and 8 bases, in that order; junction bases with no gene match: 8. DNA of the CDR3: TGCGCCAGCAGCCCTCTGACAGGGGGCCAGGGCTACACCTTC. Residues: CASSPLTGGQGYTF.

This clone was found a few times. The chain employs TRBV1 and TRBJ1-5; the D call TRBD1 from the table was never checked on the DNA. TRBV1 is a pseudogene. The CDR3 runs 15 residues. DNA of the CDR3: TGCACCAGCAGCCAAGTGGCTACAGGGCGTCAGCCCCAGCATTTT. Protein product: CTSSQVATGRQPQHF.

The chain uses TRBV27 and TRBJ1-6; unclear D gene. With 8 bases removed from V and 7 bases from J, the gap between germline ends came to 9 bases. Germline V CDR1 and CDR2: MNHEY, SMNVEV (reference sequence). CDR3 length: 12 residues. CDR3 DNA: TGTGCCAGCTCACAAGGAAATTCACCCCTCCACTTT. Encoded protein: CASSQGNSPLHF.

The rearrangement uses TRBV4-3 and TRBJ2-1, with D maybe TRBD2 (6 bases). V was cut by 2 bases and J by 4 bases, with 12 bases left in between. This CDR3 is built from 15 residues. Germline lookup yields CDR1 LGHNA and CDR2 YSLEER. The CDR3 region is CASSQQQLAYNEQFF. CDR3 sequence (DNA): TGCGCCAGCAGCCAACAGCAACTAGCTTACAATGAGCAGTTCTTC.

V gene TRBV20-1 combines with J gene TRBJ1-2; D gene ambiguous. The CDR3 covers 13 residues. The V gene lost 3 bases and the J gene lost 5 bases, with 13 bases spanning the gap. In germline, CDR1 is DFQATT, CDR2 SNEGSKA (reference sequence). The CDR3 loop is CSASLSGSYGYTF. The CDR3 region has the DNA TGCAGTGCTAGTTTATCCGGGAGTTATGGCTACACCTTC.

The chain carries TRBV15 and TRBJ2-7; unclear D gene. Trimming stripped 5 bases from V and 6 bases from J, with 17 bases between. This CDR3 spans 14 amino acids. Germline CDR1 reads LNHNV; CDR2 reads YYDKDF (reference sequence). The CDR3 loop is CATSETSIAREQYF. DNA for the CDR3: TGTGCCACCAGCGAGACGAGTATTGCGCGCGAGCAGTACTTC.

The V and J genes are TRBV7-8 and TRBJ2-7; D is undetermined. The germline CDR1 and CDR2 sequences are SGHVS and FQNEAQ. This CDR3 contains 14 residues. The V end was cut by 2 bases, the J end by 2 bases, with 10 bases between. The CDR3: CASSLLSQAYEQYF. The DNA for the CDR3 is TGTGCCAGCAGCTTACTTTCCCAAGCCTACGAGCAGTACTTC.

In nucleotides, the CDR3 is TGTGCCATCGCCGGTCACAGGCTGGACACCGGGGAGCTGTTTTTT. Translating it yields CAIAGHRLDTGELFF. The V and J genes are TRBV10-3 and TRBJ2-2; D perhaps matches TRBD1 (5 bases). Germline values: CDR1 ENHRY, CDR2 SYGVKD. Trimming took 8 bases from V and 3 from J, leaving 16 bases between them. The CDR3 is 15 amino acids.

This sequence joins TRBV5-5 and TRBJ1-2; D possibly corresponds to TRBD1 (6 bases). CDR1 is SGHKS, CDR2 YYEKEE, per germline (reference sequence). The length of the CDR3 is 12 residues. The V end lost 4 bases, the J end lost 6 bases, and 10 bases lay between the germline ends. The CDR3 nucleotides are TGTGCCAGCAGCCTAGGGGGGCATGGCTACACCTTC. It yields the protein CASSLGGHGYTF.

This clone was seen once. This chain connects TRBV3-1 (or the pseudogene TRBV3-2) to TRBJ1-6; D possibly corresponds to TRBD1 (6 bases). The V gene's germline CDR1 is LGHDT and CDR2 YNNKEL (reference sequence). The CDR3 totals 16 residues. V was pared by 2 bases and J by 0 bases, with 8 bases between. In DNA form, the CDR3 reads TGTGCCAGCAGCCAAAGGGGGAGCTCCTATAATTCACCCCTCCACTTT. Its translation is CASSQRGSSYNSPLHF.

V and J are TRBV28 and TRBJ1-1; no clear D gene. Between the trimmed V and J ends, which lost 5 bases and 3 bases, there was a span of 16 bases. The CDR3 runs 15 residues. Germline V gives CDR1 MDHEN, CDR2 SYDVKM. This CDR3 reads CASSPRSPHYTEAFF. The CDR3 DNA is TGTGCCAGCAGTCCACGCTCCCCCCATTACACTGAAGCTTTCTTT.

V gene TRBV29-1 combines with J gene TRBJ2-3; possibly TRBD2 for D (6 bases). Trimming stripped 8 bases from V and 8 bases from J, with 14 bases between. Germline CDR1 SQVTM, CDR2 ANQGSEA. This CDR3 comprises 11 residues. The CDR3 DNA follows: TGCAGCCTACCAGCGGGCGCTACGCAGTATTTT. Its translation is CSLPAGATQYF.

CDR3 sequence: CASSMRTGILANEKLFF. The CDR3 nucleotides are TGTGCCAGTAGTATGAGGACAGGGATATTGGCTAATGAAAAACTGTTTTTT. This sequence joins TRBV19 and TRBJ1-4; 8 bases fit TRBD1. With V trimmed by 3 bases and J by 3 bases, 9 bases remained unmatched. Germline V lookup: CDR1 LNHDA, CDR2 SQIVND (reference sequence). The CDR3 is made up of 17 amino acids.

This clone was detected a few times. The rearrangement links TRBV19 to TRBJ1-4, with a possible D match to TRBD1 (5 bases). Trimming cost V 5 bases and J 6 bases, with 10 bases left between them. This CDR3 region has 13 residues. Germline V gene lookup returns CDR1 LNHDA and CDR2 SQIVND (reference sequence). The CDR3 sequence: CASSDRGDEKLFF. The CDR3 region has the DNA TGTGCCAGTAGTGACCGGGGCGATGAAAAACTGTTTTTT.

The chain is built from TRBV18 and TRBJ1-1; no reliable D call. With 6 bases removed from V and 0 bases from J, the gap between germline ends came to 8 bases. The CDR3 has 13 amino acids. Germline CDR1 and CDR2: KGHSH and LQKENI. The CDR3 is CASSSDLNTEAFF. The CDR3 bases are TGTGCCAGCTCCTCCGACCTGAACACTGAAGCTTTCTTT.

This chain uses TRBV27 with TRBJ1-1; D possibly corresponds to TRBD1 (5 bases). Germline V lookup: CDR1 MNHEY, CDR2 SMNVEV (reference sequence). V was clipped by 3 bases and J by 0 bases, with 8 bases between them. This CDR3 is 14 amino acids long. CDR3 loop: CASSFGHMNTEAFF. CDR3 nucleotides: TGTGCCAGCAGTTTCGGACACATGAACACTGAAGCTTTCTTT.

This clone was seen just once. V and J are TRBV18 and TRBJ2-7; no reliable D call. Trimming cost V 4 bases and J 2 bases, with 9 bases left between them. The germline V gene has CDR1 KGHSH and CDR2 LQKENI. The CDR3 consists of 13 residues. The CDR3 DNA reads TGTGCCAGCTCACAGGCAGTTACCTACGAGCAGTACTTC. It yields the protein CASSQAVTYEQYF.

The rearrangement uses TRBV19 and TRBJ2-1, with D perhaps matching TRBD2 (5 bases). Between the trimmed V and J ends, which lost 6 bases and 10 bases, there was a span of 16 bases. Germline V gene lookup returns CDR1 LNHDA and CDR2 SQIVND (reference sequence). The CDR3 consists of 13 residues. CDR3 sequence (DNA): TGTGCCAGTAGCCTGGGAGCGGTAAGGGAGCAGTTCTTC. This gives the protein CASSLGAVREQFF.

CDR3 sequence reads: CASSISGGHYEQYF. The CDR3 DNA sequence: TGTGCCAGTAGTATAAGTGGGGGCCACTACGAGCAGTACTTC. The V and J genes are TRBV19 and TRBJ2-7; weak D call: TRBD1 (6 bases). CDR3 length equals 14 residues. Germline V gene sequence: CDR1 LNHDA, CDR2 SQIVND (reference sequence). V dropped 2 bases and J dropped 3 bases, with 11 bases sitting between them.

The rearrangement joins TRBV6-2 or TRBV6-3 to TRBJ1-5, with 9 positions matching TRBD1. The CDR3 has 19 amino acids. The V and J ends lost 2 bases and 3 bases, in that order; junction bases with no gene match: 14. Germline V gene lookup returns CDR1 MNHEY and CDR2 SVGEGT. CDR3 DNA: TGTGCCAGCAGTTACCCCCGGGACAGGGTCTCTTTCGTCAATCAGCCCCAGCATTTT. Translation: CASSYPRDRVSFVNQPQHF.

The genes are TRBV24-1 and TRBJ2-1; 7 nucleotides match TRBD2. CDR1 is KGHDR and CDR2 is SFDVKD in the germline V gene. Losses at the gene ends were 4 bases for V and 0 bases for J; bases not matched to a gene: 5. This CDR3 contains 16 residues. The CDR3 nucleotides are TGTGCCACCAGTGAGGCCGGGACTAACTCCTACAATGAGCAGTTCTTC. Its translation: CATSEAGTNSYNEQFF.

In the case of this clone: At one of its ends the junction is not consistent with the germline gene, which may arise from a read error. The gene calls are TRBV7-7 and TRBJ2-7, with D unclear. The CDR3 extends over 15 amino acids. In germline, CDR1 is SSHAT, CDR2 FNYEAQ (reference sequence). The CDR3 DNA reads as TGTGCTAGCAGCCAAACTATGGCAGTCTCCTACGAGCAGTACTTC. It codes for CASSQTMAVSYEQYF.